Presented here are 12 T cell receptor beta chains from one specimen sequenced in a study of T-cell reconstitution after alpha-beta-depleted transplantation in children (dated by TCRdb to the mid-2010s). This specimen's treatment or condition label, per the study, means: allogeneic hematopoietic cell transplantation with graft depleted of TCRalphabeta T cells and CD19 B cells. The method was PCR. Reads for this sample came from an Illumina HiSeq 2500. TCR library preparation used molecular barcoding, with unique molecular identifiers applied to normalize quantification of the TCRbeta repertoire. Through fastp at Q25 and MiXCR, TCRdb rebuilt clones from the public reads, retaining in-frame beta chains. Every entry covers one CDR3 protein and lists the most common genes and DNA from its rows. The sample table shows 700,000 to 950,000 distinct CDR3 sequences, and about 15% are seen once. The leading ten clones occupy about 4.6% of the sample.

Sequences were derived from PBMCs, mostly from graft donor cells, sampled 360 days after TCRalphabeta/CD19-depleted stem cell transplant. Source of these receptors: a male patient younger than 18 who had a stem cell transplant for acute lymphoblastic leukemia, so the T cells may come from the graft donor.

This clonotype has a single count. This rearrangement joins TRBV12-3 or TRBV12-4 to TRBJ1-2; D gene uncertain. The CDR3 contains 15 residues. Trimming took 0 bases from V and 4 from J, leaving 12 bases between them. In DNA form, the CDR3 reads TGTGCCAGCAGTTTAGCAGGCCCTGGGGTCTATGGCTACACCTTC. It specifies CASSLAGPGVYGYTF.

This clonotype was observed many times. The gene calls are TRBV12-3 or TRBV12-4 and TRBJ2-1; TRBD2 matches 11 bases. V shed 8 bases, J shed 7 bases, and the junction held 7 bases outside the gene matches. This CDR3 has 14 amino acids. CDR3 DNA sequence: TGTGCCAGCGGTCTAGCGGGAGGATGGAATGAGCAGTTCTTC. It codes for CASGLAGGWNEQFF.

This chain uses TRBV14 with TRBJ2-7, with 16 bases matching TRBD2. Per the germline V gene, CDR1 is SGHDN and CDR2 is FVKESK. Trimming took 4 bases from V and 5 from J; bases not matched to a gene: 29. The length of the CDR3 is 24 residues. The CDR3 nucleotides read TGTGCCAGCAGCCTCTACTCCGGGACTAGCGGGAGGGCCGCTCTCTTAAGGTTTGGGAACGAGCAGTACTTC. Its protein product is CASSLYSGTSGRAALLRFGNEQYF. Full variable domain (rest looked up from reference TRBV14 and TRBJ2-7): EAGVTQFPSHSVIEKGQTVTLRCDPISGHDNLYWYRRVMGKEIKFLLHFVKESKQDESGMPNNRFLAERTGGTYSTLKVQPAELEDSGVYFCASSLYSGTSGRAALLRFGNEQYFGPGTRLTVT.

The chain has TRBV20-1 and TRBJ2-5; D unclear. Germline V lookup: CDR1 DFQATT, CDR2 SNEGSKA (reference sequence). The V and J ends lost 2 bases and 2 bases respectively, with 15 bases between them. The CDR3 totals 15 residues. The CDR3 nucleotides are TGCAGTGCTAGAATACCGGCATTACTACAAGAGACCCAGTACTTC. Translation gives CSARIPALLQETQYF.

The CDR3 coding sequence is TGTGCCAGCAGGAGGACGACAGATACGCAGTATTTT. Translated: CASRRTTDTQYF. The chain employs TRBV11-2 and TRBJ2-3; D is undetermined. CDR1 is SGHAT and CDR2 is FQNNGV in the germline V gene. Trimming pared 6 bases from V and 3 bases from J, leaving 7 bases between. This CDR3 region has 12 residues.

This clonotype was observed a handful of times. The V call is TRBV6-1, the J call TRBJ2-2; D is possibly TRBD1 (6 bases). Looked up from germline, CDR1 is MNHNS and CDR2 is SASEGT. Trimming stripped 8 bases from V and 0 bases from J, with 13 bases between. The CDR3 contains 15 residues. The CDR3 loop reads CASYVGGANTGELFF. As DNA, the CDR3 is TGTGCCAGCTACGTTGGGGGCGCGAACACCGGGGAGCTGTTTTTT.

This clonotype was recorded at least ten times. V gene TRBV10-3 combines with J gene TRBJ1-5; maybe TRBD1 (5 bases). Germline V gene sequence: CDR1 ENHRY, CDR2 SYGVKD. The CDR3 is 12 residues long. V shed 3 bases and J shed 8 bases, with 8 bases lying between them. The CDR3 is CAISDRGEPQHF. The CDR3 bases are TGTGCCATCAGTGATAGGGGCGAGCCCCAGCATTTT.

This clonotype was seen more than once but under ten times. This sequence joins TRBV20-1 and TRBJ2-7; 9 positions agree with TRBD2. Looked up from germline, CDR1 is DFQATT and CDR2 is SNEGSKA (reference sequence). The CDR3 runs 15 residues. Trimming took 6 bases from V and 10 from J; bases not matched to a gene: 19. CDR3 protein: CSALTLGLANAVQYF. The CDR3 DNA follows: TGCAGTGCACTTACCTTGGGACTAGCTAATGCTGTCCAGTACTTC.

This clonotype was seen more than once but under ten times. V and J are TRBV9 and TRBJ2-7; D is possibly TRBD1 or TRBD2 (5 bases each). CDR3 length: 15 amino acids. CDR1 is SGDLS, CDR2 YYNGEE, per germline. V was cut by 0 bases and J by 5 bases, with 15 bases left in between. The CDR3 sequence: CASSVGGSGWNEQYF. In DNA, the CDR3 is TGTGCCAGCAGCGTAGGGGGGTCAGGGTGGAACGAGCAGTACTTC. The whole variable domain, filled in from reference TRBV9 and TRBJ2-7, reads DSGVTQTPKHLITATGQRVTLRCSPRSGDLSVYWYQQSLDQGLQFLIQYYNGEERAKGNILERFSAQQFPDLHSELNLSSLELGDSALYFCASSVGGSGWNEQYFGPGTRLTVT.

This clonotype was picked up many times. The V call is TRBV7-9, the J call TRBJ2-7; 7 bases match TRBD2. Germline V gene lookup returns CDR1 SEHNR and CDR2 FQNEAQ (reference sequence). The ends lost 3 bases at V and 5 bases at J; junction bases unmatched: 4. This CDR3 has 13 residues. CDR3 protein: CASSFTSADEQYF. The CDR3 DNA sequence: TGTGCCAGCAGCTTTACTAGCGCGGACGAGCAGTACTTC.

This clonotype was observed a few times. The rearrangement links TRBV29-1 to TRBJ2-1; 11 nucleotides line up with TRBD2. Germline V gives CDR1 SQVTM, CDR2 ANQGSEA. Trimming cost V 6 bases and J 8 bases; bases outside gene matches: 9. This CDR3 spans 14 amino acids. Written as DNA, the CDR3 is TGCAGCGTCTTCTTAGCGGGAGGGCTCGATGAGCAGTTCTTC. Amino acid sequence: CSVFLAGGLDEQFF.

A word on this clonotype: The junction shows a germline mismatch at one end, possibly a read error. This rearrangement joins TRBV3-1 to TRBJ2-5; 9 bases line up with TRBD1. The CDR3 totals 17 residues. Germline assignment: CDR1 LGHDT and CDR2 YNNKEL (reference sequence). CDR3 sequence: CATSQDSWTGALETQYF. As DNA, the CDR3 is TGTGCCACCAGCCAAGATTCGTGGACAGGGGCCTTAGAGACCCAGTACTTC.